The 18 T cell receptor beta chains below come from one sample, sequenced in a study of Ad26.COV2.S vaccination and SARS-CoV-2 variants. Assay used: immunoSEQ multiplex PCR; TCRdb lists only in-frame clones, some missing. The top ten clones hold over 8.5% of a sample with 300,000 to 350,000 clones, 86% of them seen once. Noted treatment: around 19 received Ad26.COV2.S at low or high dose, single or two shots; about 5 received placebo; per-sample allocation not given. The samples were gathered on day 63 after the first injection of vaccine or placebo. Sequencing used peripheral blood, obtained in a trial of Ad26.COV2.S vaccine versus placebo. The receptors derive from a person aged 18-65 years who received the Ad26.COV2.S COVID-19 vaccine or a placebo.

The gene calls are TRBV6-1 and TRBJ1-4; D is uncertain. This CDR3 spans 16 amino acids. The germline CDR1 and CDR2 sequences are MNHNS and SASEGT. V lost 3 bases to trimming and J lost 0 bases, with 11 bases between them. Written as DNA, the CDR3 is TGTGCCAGCAGTGACTGGCAGGCTGCAACTAATGAAAAACTGTTTTTT. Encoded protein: CASSDWQAATNEKLFF.

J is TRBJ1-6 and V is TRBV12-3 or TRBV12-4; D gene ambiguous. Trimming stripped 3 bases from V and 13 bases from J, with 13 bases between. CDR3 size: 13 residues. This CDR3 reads CASSLGSPTPLHF. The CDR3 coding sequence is TGTGCCAGCAGTTTGGGCAGCCCCACGCCCCTCCACTTT.

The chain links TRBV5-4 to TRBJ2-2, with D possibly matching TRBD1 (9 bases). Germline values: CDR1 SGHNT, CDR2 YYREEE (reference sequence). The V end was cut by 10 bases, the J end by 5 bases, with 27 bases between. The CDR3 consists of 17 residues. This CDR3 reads CARRRGGTGLGTGELFF. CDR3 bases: TGTGCCCGCCGCCGGGGGGGGACAGGGCTGGGGACCGGGGAGCTGTTTTTT. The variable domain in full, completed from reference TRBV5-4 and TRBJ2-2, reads ETGVTQSPTHLIKTRGQQVTLRCSSQSGHNTVSWYQQALGQGPQFIFQYYREEENGRGNFPPRFSGLQFPNYSSELNVNALELDDSALYLCARRRGGTGLGTGELFFGEGSRLTVL.

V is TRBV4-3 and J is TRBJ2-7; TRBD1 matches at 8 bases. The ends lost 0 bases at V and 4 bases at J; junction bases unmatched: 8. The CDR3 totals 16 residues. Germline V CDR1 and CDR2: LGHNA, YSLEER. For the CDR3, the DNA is TGCGCCAGCAGCCAAGATCTAGGACAGGGCATTTACGAGCAGTACTTC. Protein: CASSQDLGQGIYEQYF.

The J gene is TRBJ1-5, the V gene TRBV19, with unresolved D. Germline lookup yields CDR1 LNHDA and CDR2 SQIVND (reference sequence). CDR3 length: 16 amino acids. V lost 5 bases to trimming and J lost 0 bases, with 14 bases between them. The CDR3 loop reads CASSFLWTYSNQPQHF. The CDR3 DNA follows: TGTGCCAGTAGTTTTCTCTGGACCTATAGCAATCAGCCCCAGCATTTT.

The CDR3 here is CASSDGGKTYEQYF. The CDR3 nucleotides are TGTGCCAGCAGTGACGGGGGGAAAACCTACGAGCAGTACTTC. The rearrangement joins TRBV6-2 or TRBV6-3 to TRBJ2-7; 7 bases are shared with TRBD2. The CDR3 has 14 amino acids. The germline V gene has CDR1 MNHEY and CDR2 SVGEGT. The junction had 6 bases not matched to a gene; V was cut back by 5 bases and J by 2 bases.

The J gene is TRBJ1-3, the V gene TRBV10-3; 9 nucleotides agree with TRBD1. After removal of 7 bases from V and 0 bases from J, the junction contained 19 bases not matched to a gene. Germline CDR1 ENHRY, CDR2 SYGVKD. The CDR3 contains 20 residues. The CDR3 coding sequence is TGTGCCATCACCGCGTCTCCGGGACAGGGAATCTCGAGCTCTGGAAACACCATATATTTT. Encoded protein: CAITASPGQGISSSGNTIYF.

As DNA, the CDR3 is TGCGCCAGCAGTCAATCGCAGGCGGACGAGCAGTACTTC. It encodes CASSQSQADEQYF. The chain carries TRBV23-1 and TRBJ2-7; D unclear. TRBV23-1 is given ORF status, its function remaining uncertain. V lost 0 bases and J 5 bases, leaving 8 bases between the germline ends. The CDR3 spans 13 residues.

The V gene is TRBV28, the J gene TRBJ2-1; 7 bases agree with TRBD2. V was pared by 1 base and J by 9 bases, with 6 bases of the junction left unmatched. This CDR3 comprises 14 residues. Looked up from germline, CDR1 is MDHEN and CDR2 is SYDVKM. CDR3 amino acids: CASSLLDGRREQFF. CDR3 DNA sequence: TGTGCCAGCAGTTTATTAGACGGGAGGCGTGAGCAGTTCTTC. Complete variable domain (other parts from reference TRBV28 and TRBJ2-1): DVKVTQSSRYLVKRTGEKVFLECVQDMDHENMFWYRQDPGLGLRLIYFSYDVKMKEKGDIPEGYSVSREKKERFSLILESASTNQTSMYLCASSLLDGRREQFFGPGTRLTVL.

CDR3 protein: CASSRSQGGGEKLFF. In DNA form, the CDR3 reads TGTGCCAGCAGCCGAAGCCAGGGGGGTGGGGAAAAACTGTTTTTT. The chain links TRBV28 to TRBJ1-4; 7 nucleotides line up with TRBD1. Germline values: CDR1 MDHEN, CDR2 SYDVKM. CDR3 size: 15 residues. The V segment lost 6 bases and the J segment 8 bases; nucleotides outside the gene matches: 12.

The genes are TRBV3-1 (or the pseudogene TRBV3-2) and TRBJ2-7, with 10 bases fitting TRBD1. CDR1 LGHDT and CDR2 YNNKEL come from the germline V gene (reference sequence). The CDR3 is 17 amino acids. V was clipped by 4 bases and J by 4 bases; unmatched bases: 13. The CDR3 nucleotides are TGTGCCAGCAGCCGCTTAGGGACAGGGGAAATCGGGTACGAGCAGTACTTC. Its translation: CASSRLGTGEIGYEQYF.

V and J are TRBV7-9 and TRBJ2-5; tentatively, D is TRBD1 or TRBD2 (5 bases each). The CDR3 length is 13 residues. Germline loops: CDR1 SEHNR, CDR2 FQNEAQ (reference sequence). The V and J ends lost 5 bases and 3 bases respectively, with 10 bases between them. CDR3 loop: CASSPGTKETQYF. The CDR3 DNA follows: TGTGCCAGCAGCCCCGGGACCAAAGAGACCCAGTACTTC.

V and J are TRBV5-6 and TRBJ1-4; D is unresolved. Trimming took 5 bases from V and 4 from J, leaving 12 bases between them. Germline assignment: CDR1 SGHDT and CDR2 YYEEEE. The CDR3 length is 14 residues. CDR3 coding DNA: TGTGCCAGCAGTCAGAAAGCTTATAATGAAAAACTGTTTTTT. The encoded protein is CASSQKAYNEKLFF.

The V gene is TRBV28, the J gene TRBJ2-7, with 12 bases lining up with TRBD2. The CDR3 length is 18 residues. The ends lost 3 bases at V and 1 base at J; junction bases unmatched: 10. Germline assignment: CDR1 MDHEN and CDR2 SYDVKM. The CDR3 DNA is TGTGCCAGCAGTTTTCTGACCTGGACTAGCGGGAAATCCTACGAGCAGTACTTC. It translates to CASSFLTWTSGKSYEQYF. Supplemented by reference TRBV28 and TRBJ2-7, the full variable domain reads DVKVTQSSRYLVKRTGEKVFLECVQDMDHENMFWYRQDPGLGLRLIYFSYDVKMKEKGDIPEGYSVSREKKERFSLILESASTNQTSMYLCASSFLTWTSGKSYEQYFGPGTRLTVT.

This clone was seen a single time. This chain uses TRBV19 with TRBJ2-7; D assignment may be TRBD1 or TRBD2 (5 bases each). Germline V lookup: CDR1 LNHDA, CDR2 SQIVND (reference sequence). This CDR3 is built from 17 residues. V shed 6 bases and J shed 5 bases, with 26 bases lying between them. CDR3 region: CASRVYRRDPISHEQYF. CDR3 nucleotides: TGTGCCAGTAGAGTATACCGCCGGGACCCCATTAGCCACGAGCAGTACTTC.

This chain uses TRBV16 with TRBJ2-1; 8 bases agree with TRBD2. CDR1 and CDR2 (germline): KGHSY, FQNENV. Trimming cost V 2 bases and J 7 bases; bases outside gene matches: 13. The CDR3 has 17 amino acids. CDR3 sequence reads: CASSQLPSGLGHNEQFF. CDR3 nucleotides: TGTGCCAGCAGCCAACTGCCTAGCGGGTTGGGACATAATGAGCAGTTCTTC.

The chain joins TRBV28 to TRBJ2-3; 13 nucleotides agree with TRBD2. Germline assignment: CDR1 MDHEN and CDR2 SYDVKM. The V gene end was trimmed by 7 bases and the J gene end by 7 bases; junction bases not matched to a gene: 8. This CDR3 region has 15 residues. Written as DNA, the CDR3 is TGTGCCAGCACTCTACTAGCGGGAGGGAAGCATACGCAGTATTTT. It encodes CASTLLAGGKHTQYF. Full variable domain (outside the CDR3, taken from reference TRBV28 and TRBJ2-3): DVKVTQSSRYLVKRTGEKVFLECVQDMDHENMFWYRQDPGLGLRLIYFSYDVKMKEKGDIPEGYSVSREKKERFSLILESASTNQTSMYLCASTLLAGGKHTQYFGPGTRLTVL.

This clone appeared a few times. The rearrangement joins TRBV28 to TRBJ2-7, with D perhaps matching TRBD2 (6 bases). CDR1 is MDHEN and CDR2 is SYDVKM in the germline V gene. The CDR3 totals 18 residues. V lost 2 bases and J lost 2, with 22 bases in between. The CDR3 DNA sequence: TGTGCCAGCAGTTTAGGCGGGATAGGGCAGGGAAGGCCCTACGAGCAGTACTTC. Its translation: CASSLGGIGQGRPYEQYF.